This TCR beta chain is from a study of cytomegalovirus exposure and HLA in healthy donors. Trimming cost V 0 bases and J 6 bases; bases outside gene matches: 1. CDR3 length: 13 amino acids. From germline, CDR1 is SGHRS and CDR2 YFSETQ. The PCR had 60 Vbeta and 13 Jbeta primers. Sequencing was performed with immunoSEQ multiplex PCR; in TCRdb, only in-frame clones are kept and a portion is missing. The sample contains 130,000 to 150,000 clones, about 64% of which appear only once. The clonotype was recovered from a man between 60 and 70 years old in good health and CMV-seronegative. Sequences were obtained from PBMCs. V is TRBV5-1 and J is TRBJ1-2, with 8 bases aligning to TRBD1. For the CDR3, the DNA is TGCGCCAGCAGCTTGGGGACAGGGAATGGCTACACCTTC. Translating it yields CASSLGTGNGYTF.